These T cell receptor beta chains were read from a single sample in a study of T cell repertoires in cytomegalovirus infection. TCRdb itself ran the reads through MiXCR, one entry per CDR3 protein. The sample has 250,000 to 300,000 distinct CDR3 sequences, under 30% seen once; the top ten hold approximately 13%. Input material: PBMCs. The receptors shown here come from a human donor in good health (CMV status not recorded). Some clones in this sample may be carry-over from other donors' samples. Each CDR3 is given without its conserved first and last residue.

>TRBV5-1|TRBJ1-3
ASSLVPGTGGSTIY
>TRBV28|TRBJ1-1
ASTKDRVNTEAF
>TRBV5-1|TRBJ2-7
ASSSGQLSYEQY
>TRBV20-1|TRBJ1-1
SARERAGSNPREAF
>TRBV20-1|TRBJ2-7
SARSLGTSVYEQY
>TRBV2|TRBJ1-2
ASRRDSGYT
>TRBV4-1|TRBJ2-7
ASSQDPTGGYEQY
>TRBV10-1|TRBJ2-3
ASSAVRGMSTDTQY
>TRBV28|TRBJ1-1
ASSLWDNSGEAF
>TRBV20-1|TRBJ2-7
SARDRGRAGEQY
>TRBV30|TRBJ2-7
AWSVGGNYHEQY
>TRBV10-3|TRBJ2-3
AISESGSTDTQY
>TRBV24-1|TRBJ1-5
ATSGDYSNQPQH
>TRBV12-3/TRBV12-4|TRBJ2-3
ASSLWSGGRFGPQY
>TRBV7-2|TRBJ2-6
ASSLASGRGAGANVLT
>TRBV28|TRBJ2-1
ASSIPTGFLSYNEQF
>TRBV7-2|TRBJ2-2
ASSLEERGGDRELF
>TRBV2|TRBJ2-2
ASSDTDRNTGELF
>TRBV9|TRBJ2-1
ASSGPTVYNEQF
>TRBV12-3/TRBV12-4|TRBJ1-5
ASSYDSSQH
>TRBV14|TRBJ2-2
ASSQGDSLYTGELF
>TRBV7-2|TRBJ1-6
ASSIYSSGSPLH
>TRBV28|TRBJ2-5
ASSLLTEQETQY
>TRBV7-2|TRBJ2-2
ASSLAARGVNTGELF
>TRBV5-1|TRBJ1-6
ASSLHLGPNSPLH
>TRBV28|TRBJ2-1
ASSLVASGSVGEQF
>TRBV11-2|TRBJ2-3
ASSLVPSGRTDTQY
>TRBV5-1|TRBJ2-3
ASRLLAGAQDTQY
>TRBV25-1|TRBJ2-2
ASSTTGRAGTGELF
>TRBV6-2/TRBV6-3|TRBJ1-5
ASSYLLNQPQH
>TRBV7-2|TRBJ1-1
ASSLGGGVQAF
>TRBV20-1|TRBJ1-2
SARDASNYGYT
>TRBV20-1|TRBJ1-4
SAAPGQGGRKLF
>TRBV19|TRBJ1-1
ASALPGRWNTEAF
>TRBV27|TRBJ2-3
ASSLRQSRTDTQY
>TRBV5-4|TRBJ1-6
ASRGRGRSPLH
>TRBV10-3|TRBJ1-6
AISESVRNSPLH
>TRBV7-2|TRBJ2-1
ASSLVAMAYNEQF
>TRBV5-4|TRBJ2-2
ASSLDSGNTGELF
>TRBV5-1|TRBJ2-7
ASSLNQGGLVEQY
>TRBV5-1|TRBJ2-5
ASSLAGRGARPETQY
>TRBV7-8|TRBJ2-1
ASSLVTSGTHEQF
>TRBV7-2|TRBJ2-7
ASTGDPYEQY
>TRBV11-2|TRBJ1-5
ASSLMLGFGQPQH
>TRBV29-1|TRBJ1-3
SVEDRVSGNTIY
>TRBV6-1|TRBJ2-6
ASSSRGAGANVLT
>TRBV5-1|TRBJ2-7
ASSLDGTGIYEQY
>TRBV7-2|TRBJ2-1
ASSLDPLAANEQF
>TRBV5-3|TRBJ2-3
ASSWPDTDTQY
>TRBV7-9|TRBJ2-1
ASSLGVGGFNNEQF
>TRBV7-2|TRBJ2-3
ASSSGLAGGIHTDTQY
>TRBV11-2|TRBJ2-2
ASSPQSLLTNTGELF
>TRBV5-4|TRBJ2-5
ASSSPSGGGETQY
>TRBV7-2|TRBJ2-7
ASSKRRDPPGEQY